The clone carrying this T cell receptor beta chain was observed a few times. Its target is unknown. This sample is drawn from a study of CD8+ T cells in alopecia areata. Germline values: CDR1 SGHKS, CDR2 YYEKEE (reference sequence). The CDR3 totals 15 residues. The V and J ends lost 5 bases and 3 bases, in that order; junction bases with no gene match: 9. cDNA reverse transcribed from extracted RNA served as the sequencing template. Using immunoSEQ multiplex PCR, the repertoire was profiled, and TCRdb retains in-frame clones only, with some absent. The repertoire holds about 200,000 clones, with 58% as singletons. The treatment is: oral pan-JAK inhibitor, 5-10 mg twice daily. Study findings and constraints: Scalp clonality and expanded CD8+ clones among the top 100 fell significantly with tofacitinib.

The rearrangement uses TRBV5-5 and TRBJ2-5; 8 bases map to TRBD2. This TCR came from a human donor with alopecia areata. Sequenced material: CD4+ T cells sorted from blood, taken at week 24, from a patient treated with tofacitinib. The CDR3 sequence: CASRPGTRGEETQYF. The CDR3 DNA sequence: TGTGCCAGCAGGCCCGGGACTAGGGGCGAAGAGACCCAGTACTTC.